A selection of T cell receptor beta chains follows, all from one sample in a study of quantifying T cell responses using KT2 cells. TCRdb analysed the UMI-ligation and nested PCR reads with MiXCR anew, one entry per CDR3 protein. The repertoire holds over 40,000 distinct CDR3 sequences, with under 14% as singletons. The material sequenced was PBMCs spiked with cells of the T cell clone KT2. The source of these receptors is a human donor. Each CDR3 is given with its conserved first and last residue. The order of the fields is clone size, D gene, V gene, J gene, CDR3 DNA, CDR3 protein. The D gene is left open where the match is weak. The size field is filled for only some rows; it gives once, few, many or a size class.

>few|TRBD2|TRBV7-9|TRBJ2-7
TGTGCCAGCATCGAATACGGGACTAGCGGAACACTCTCCTACGAGCAGTACTTC
CASIEYGTSGTLSYEQYF
>NA|NA|TRBV12-3/TRBV12-4|TRBJ1-5
TGTGCCAGCAGCTTTCGGGAAGAGCCTTATAGCAATCAGCCCCAGCATTTT
CASSFREEPYSNQPQHF
>NA|TRBD2|TRBV20-1|TRBJ2-3
TGCAGTGCTAGAGCCGGGACTAGCGGAAACACAGATACGCAGTATTTT
CSARAGTSGNTDTQYF
>few|TRBD2|TRBV5-1|TRBJ2-3
TGCGCCAGCAGCGCAGATAGCGGGGGGAATACAGATACGCAGTATTTT
CASSADSGGNTDTQYF
>NA|TRBD1|TRBV20-1|TRBJ2-7
TGCAGTGCTAAAACAGGGGGGTACGAGCAGTACTTC
CSAKTGGYEQYF
>few|TRBD1|TRBV11-2|TRBJ1-2
TGTGCCAGCAGCTTAAACGTAGGGACAGGGCCGTACACCTTC
CASSLNVGTGPYTF
>many|TRBD2|TRBV27|TRBJ2-1
TGTGCCAGCAGTCCCTGGGGAGGGAATGAGCAGTTCTTC
CASSPWGGNEQFF
>few|NA|TRBV9|TRBJ1-6
TGTGCCAGCAGCGTCTCTTCGAGATCCTCCTATAATTCACCCCTCCACTTT
CASSVSSRSSYNSPLHF
>NA|NA|TRBV7-9|TRBJ2-1
TGTGCCAGCAGCTTAGGTGTGGGGGCGAGCTCCTACAATGAGCAGTTCTTC
CASSLGVGASSYNEQFF
>NA|NA|TRBV12-3/TRBV12-4|TRBJ2-5
TGTGCCAGCAGTTCACTAACGATCCAAGAGACCCAGTACTTC
CASSSLTIQETQYF
>many|TRBD2|TRBV7-6|TRBJ2-7
TGTGCCAGCAGCTTACAGGCGGGAGCCGGGGAGCAGTACTTC
CASSLQAGAGEQYF
>many|NA|TRBV7-2|TRBJ1-2
TGTGCCAGCAGCTTAGTTTTGGGTCTAGCTAGTGACTATGGCTACACCTTC
CASSLVLGLASDYGYTF
>few|NA|TRBV7-9|TRBJ1-3
TGTGCCAGCAGTCCTGACATCTCTGGAAACACCATATATTTT
CASSPDISGNTIYF
>many|NA|TRBV20-1|TRBJ2-1
TGCAGTGCTGATGGCTCCTACAATGAGCAGTTCTTC
CSADGSYNEQFF
>many|NA|TRBV7-2|TRBJ2-3
TGTGCCAGCAGCTTAGTCGGACTAGATACGCAGTATTTT
CASSLVGLDTQYF
>few|NA|TRBV2|TRBJ2-7
TGTGCCAGCAGTGTACCTACAGGGTTCAACTACGAGCAGTACTTC
CASSVPTGFNYEQYF
>NA|TRBD2|TRBV3-1|TRBJ2-3
TGTGCCAGCAGCCAAGACGCCCTAGCGGGAGCGCATACGCAGTATTTT
CASSQDALAGAHTQYF
>NA|NA|TRBV25-1|TRBJ1-1
TGTGCCAGCAGCAGGGGAGGAACTGAAGCTTTCTTT
CASSRGGTEAFF
>NA|TRBD1|TRBV5-4|TRBJ1-2
TGTGCCAGCAGCTTGGCAGGACAGGAGGGGTCCTATGGCTACACCTTC
CASSLAGQEGSYGYTF
>many|NA|TRBV5-1|TRBJ1-6
TGCGCCAGCAGCCGCCAAACTGTGAGCTCCTATAATTCACCCCTCCACTTT
CASSRQTVSSYNSPLHF
>many|NA|TRBV23-1|TRBJ2-7
TGCGCCAGCAGTCAATCGAGGCGGATAACCTACGAGCAGTACTTC
CASSQSRRITYEQYF
>NA|TRBD1|TRBV6-2/TRBV6-3|TRBJ2-7
TGTGCCAGCACACCCGACAGGGTCAGGAACGAGCAGTACTTC
CASTPDRVRNEQYF
>NA|TRBD2|TRBV7-2|TRBJ2-2
TGTGCCAGCAGCGACCGTCCTAGCGGGAGACCGGCGAACACCGGGGAGCTGTTTTTT
CASSDRPSGRPANTGELFF
>NA|NA|TRBV7-2|TRBJ1-4
TGTGCCAGCAGTCCAGACAGGTGGGATGAAAAACTGTTTTTT
CASSPDRWDEKLFF
>few|TRBD2|TRBV20-1|TRBJ2-3
TGCAGTGCTAGAGTGAGCGGGAGGCGAACAGATACGCAGTATTTT
CSARVSGRRTDTQYF
>few|NA|TRBV7-2|TRBJ2-1
TGTGCCAGCAGCCGCGGAGGGACCCACAATGAGCAGTTCTTC
CASSRGGTHNEQFF
>many|TRBD1|TRBV6-5|TRBJ2-1
TGTGCCAGCAGGTTCGGGACAGGGTACTACAATGAGCAGTTCTTC
CASRFGTGYYNEQFF
>few|NA|TRBV18|TRBJ1-2
TGTGCCAGCTCACCCTTTCCGGAGGATTTATATGGCTACACCTTC
CASSPFPEDLYGYTF
>many|NA|TRBV11-3|TRBJ2-7
TGTGCCAGCAGCGACGGGACCTCCTACGAGCAGTACTTC
CASSDGTSYEQYF
>NA|NA|TRBV5-4|TRBJ1-2
TGTGCCAGCAGCTCAGACAAGATCCTAAACTATGGCTACACCTTC
CASSSDKILNYGYTF
>few|NA|TRBV2|TRBJ1-5
TGTGCCAGCAGCATTGGGGCCAGGTACCAGCCCCAGCATTTT
CASSIGARYQPQHF
>few|NA|TRBV2|TRBJ2-6
TGTGCCAGTACGGTCTCTGGGGCCAACGTCCTGACTTTC
CASTVSGANVLTF
>few|NA|TRBV4-3|TRBJ1-2
TGCGCCAGCAGCCAGTTAGTTGGGCAGAACTATGGCTACACCTTC
CASSQLVGQNYGYTF
>few|TRBD1|TRBV6-2/TRBV6-3|TRBJ2-7
TGTGCCAGCACCTTAACCGGGACAGGGGCCTACGAGCAGTACTTC
CASTLTGTGAYEQYF
>few|TRBD1|TRBV20-1|TRBJ1-6
TGCAGTGCTAGAGATTCAGGGGGAAATAATTCACCCCTCCACTTT
CSARDSGGNNSPLHF
>once|TRBD2|TRBV6-1|TRBJ2-3
TGTGCCAGCAGCCCCAGCGGGGGGGCTAGAGATACGCAGTATTTT
CASSPSGGARDTQYF
>few|TRBD2|TRBV20-1|TRBJ2-3
TGCAGTGCTCCCCACCACCTGAGCGGGAGGGCTGATACGCAGTATTTT
CSAPHHLSGRADTQYF
>many|NA|TRBV5-4|TRBJ1-1
TGTGCCAGCAGCTTGTCACAGGGCAATGGGGCTGAAGCTTTCTTT
CASSLSQGNGAEAFF
>few|NA|TRBV6-1|TRBJ1-1
TGTGCCAGCATGCTCAGTTCGGCTGAAGCTTTCTTT
CASMLSSAEAFF
>many|NA|TRBV2|TRBJ1-1
TGTGCCAGCAGTGAAGTTCCTAGGCTCGCTTTCTTT
CASSEVPRLAFF
>many|NA|TRBV20-1|TRBJ2-7
TGCAGTGCTAGGGGTGACAGCTCCTACGAGCAGTACTTC
CSARGDSSYEQYF
>NA|NA|TRBV2|TRBJ1-4
TGTGCCAGCACTTCCGGGACAACTAATGAAAAACTGTTTTTT
CASTSGTTNEKLFF
>many|NA|TRBV5-6|TRBJ2-1
TGTGCCAGCAGCTCCTTGCCCCGGCAGGGTGGGAATGAGCAGTTCTTC
CASSSLPRQGGNEQFF
>many|NA|TRBV5-6|TRBJ2-1
TGTGCCAGCAGCTTCCAGACAGGGAGGCCGTTCTTC
CASSFQTGRPFF
>NA|TRBD2|TRBV2|TRBJ2-1
TGTGCCAGCAGTGACTTAGGAGCGGGGGCCCTCTACAATGAGCAGTTCTTC
CASSDLGAGALYNEQFF
>NA|NA|TRBV28|TRBJ2-3
TGTGCCAGCAGTTTGGTGGCACGAGATACGCAGTATTTT
CASSLVARDTQYF